This TCR beta chain is drawn from a study of blood T cell repertoires in COVID-19. Study-wide context: There were acute and convalescent COVID-19 samples, and they came from the United States, Italy and Spain.

Authors' data handling: Nucleated cell counts were estimated from reference gene primer amplification. Sequencing used immunoSEQ multiplex PCR; TCRdb keeps in-frame clones, though not all of them. The DNA was the basis for D and trimming; V, J and clone size are from that table. The data contain about 190,000 clones, roughly 85% of them singletons. The CDR3 runs 16 residues. Unmatched junction bases numbered 9, after V lost 0 bases and J lost 5 bases. CDR1 and CDR2 from the germline V gene are MRHNA and SNTAGT. The receptor was isolated from a woman of 80 years or more with acute or convalescent COVID-19. Material: peripheral blood. J is TRBJ1-2 and V is TRBV6-4, with 7 nucleotides matching TRBD1. For the CDR3, the DNA is TGTGCCAGCAGTGACTCGGGTACGGGACAGCCGTATGGCTACACCTTC. Residues: CASSDSGTGQPYGYTF.